This passage covers 5 T cell receptor beta chains from one sample sequenced in a study of human T cells and chemical hapten exposure. From the RACE reads, TCRdb called clonotypes with MiXCR, one entry per CDR3 protein. The data show some 180,000 distinct CDR3 sequences, under 25% seen once. This sample's time point: patch test 1, 2 weeks after DPC sensitization. Described treatment: therapeutic diphenylcyclopropenone sensitization with weekly scalp DPC. Sequences were derived from whole blood, sampled in connection with sensitization to the hapten diphenylcyclopropenone (DPC). The receptors originated from a woman between 45 and 65 years old with alopecia areata. Some clones in this sample may be carry-over from other donors' samples.

V gene TRBV5-5 combines with J gene TRBJ2-1; D is undetermined. The CDR3 covers 13 residues. CDR1 is SGHKS, CDR2 YYEKEE, per germline (reference sequence). Trimming took 3 bases from V and 3 from J, leaving 7 bases between them. The CDR3 region has the DNA TGTGCCAGCAGCTACATGGGCTACAATGAGCAGTTCTTC. As protein: CASSYMGYNEQFF.

This chain uses TRBV25-1 with TRBJ2-5; 13 bases fit TRBD2. The germline CDR1 and CDR2 sequences are MGHDK and SYGVNS. The CDR3 totals 18 residues. V gave up 3 bases and J gave up 5 bases; unmatched junction bases: 12. CDR3 bases: TGTGCCAGCAGTGATCCCAACTGGACTAGCGGGAGCAAGGAGACCCAGTACTTC. It is translated as CASSDPNWTSGSKETQYF.

This clonotype was counted a few times. The V gene is TRBV15, the J gene TRBJ1-1, with 10 bases lining up with TRBD1. The J segment lost 4 bases and the V segment lost 5 bases, leaving 10 bases of the junction unmatched. CDR1 and CDR2 (germline): LNHNV, YYDKDF (reference sequence). This CDR3 region has 16 residues. The CDR3 bases are TGTGCCACCAGCGAAGGGACGGGACAGGGGAGCACTGAAGCTTTCTTT. It translates to CATSEGTGQGSTEAFF.

The chain uses TRBV12-3 or TRBV12-4 and TRBJ2-1; D is unclear. Trimming left V 3 bases short and J 7 bases short, with 7 bases between. CDR3 length: 12 residues. The CDR3: CASSLKSNEQFF. As DNA, the CDR3 is TGTGCCAGCAGTTTGAAATCGAATGAGCAGTTCTTC.

The table lists this clonotype with a few counts. The rearrangement joins TRBV4-2 to TRBJ1-6; D might be TRBD1 (6 bases). The V end was cut by 0 bases, the J end by 7 bases, with 19 bases between. This CDR3 comprises 18 residues. Per the germline V gene, CDR1 is LGHNA and CDR2 is YNFKEQ. Here the CDR3 reads CASSQDGQGTSLNSPLHF. DNA for the CDR3: TGTGCCAGCAGCCAAGATGGCCAGGGGACGAGTTTGAATTCACCCCTCCACTTT.